This TCR beta chain derives from a study of Ad26.COV2.S vaccination and SARS-CoV-2 variants. Findings and caveats of the study: There was a possibility that the TCR breadth and depth analyses underestimated total T cell responses. Reported findings describe substantial breadth in spike-specific CD8+ and CD4+ T cell responses following vaccination. Participants given vaccine showed non-spike TCR breadth similar to that of placebo recipients.

Treatment here: some 19 received Ad26.COV2.S at low or high dose, single or two shots; five or six received placebo; per-sample allocation not given. Following the first vaccine or placebo injection, samples were taken on day 63. Germline V gene lookup returns CDR1 SEHNR and CDR2 FQNEAQ (reference sequence). V lost 4 bases, J lost 5 bases, and 17 bases lay in between. This CDR3 comprises 15 residues. Libraries were prepared by immunoSEQ multiplex PCR; TCRdb keeps only in-frame clonotypes and omits some of them. The sample lists about 680,000 clones; roughly 90% were seen once. A word on this clone: Its antigen remains unknown.

This TCR was recovered from a person aged 18-65 years who received the Ad26.COV2.S COVID-19 vaccine or a placebo. The material was peripheral blood, obtained in a trial of Ad26.COV2.S vaccine versus placebo. This chain links TRBV7-9 with TRBJ2-5, with D perhaps TRBD2 (7 bases). The CDR3 DNA follows: TGTGCCAGCAGCTCAGGGGACTACCAAATGGAGACCCAGTACTTC. It is translated as CASSSGDYQMETQYF.